Detailed here is one TCR beta chain. The data were produced by immunoSEQ multiplex PCR, yet TCRdb's version contains in-frame clones alone and is incomplete. The table lists tens of thousands of clones, roughly 84% of them singletons. The data originate from a study of blood T cell repertoires in COVID-19. Turning to the study itself: Some COVID-19 samples were acute and others convalescent; all came from the United States, Italy and Spain.

The V gene end was trimmed by 0 bases and the J gene end by 8 bases; junction bases not matched to a gene: 9. Germline V lookup: CDR1 MGHRA, CDR2 YSYEKL. The CDR3 has 16 residues. The rearrangement links TRBV4-1 to TRBJ2-1; 8 bases align to TRBD2. This receptor was obtained from a woman older than 75 with acute or convalescent COVID-19. The specimen sequenced was peripheral blood. CDR3 amino acids: CASSQDRGLDVYEQFF. As DNA, the CDR3 is TGCGCCAGCAGCCAAGATCGGGGACTAGATGTCTATGAGCAGTTCTTC.